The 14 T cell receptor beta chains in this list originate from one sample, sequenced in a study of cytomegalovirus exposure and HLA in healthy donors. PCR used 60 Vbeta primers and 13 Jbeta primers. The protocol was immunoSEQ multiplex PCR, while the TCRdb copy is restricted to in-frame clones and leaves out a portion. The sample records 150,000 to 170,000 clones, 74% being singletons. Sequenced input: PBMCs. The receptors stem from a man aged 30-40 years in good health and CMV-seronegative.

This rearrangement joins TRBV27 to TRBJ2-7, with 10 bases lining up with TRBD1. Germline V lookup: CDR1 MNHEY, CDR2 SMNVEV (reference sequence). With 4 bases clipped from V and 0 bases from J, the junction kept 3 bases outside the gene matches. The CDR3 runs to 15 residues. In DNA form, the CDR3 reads TGTGCCAGCAGTTCGGGACAGGGGAGCTCCTACGAGCAGTACTTC. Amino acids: CASSSGQGSSYEQYF.

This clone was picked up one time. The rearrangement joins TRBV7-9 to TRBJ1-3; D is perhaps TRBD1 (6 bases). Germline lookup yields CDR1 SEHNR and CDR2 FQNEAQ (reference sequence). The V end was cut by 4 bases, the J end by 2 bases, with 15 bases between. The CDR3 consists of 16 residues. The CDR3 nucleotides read TGTGCCAGCAGCTCTCTGACAGGCCCAACTGGAAACACCATATATTTT. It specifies CASSSLTGPTGNTIYF.

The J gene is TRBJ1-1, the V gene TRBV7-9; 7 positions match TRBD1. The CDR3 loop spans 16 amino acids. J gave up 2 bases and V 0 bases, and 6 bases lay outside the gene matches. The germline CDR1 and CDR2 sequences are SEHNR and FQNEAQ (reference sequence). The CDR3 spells CASSLAYRGTNTEAFF. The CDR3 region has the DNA TGTGCCAGCAGCTTAGCGTACAGGGGAACTAACACTGAAGCTTTCTTT.

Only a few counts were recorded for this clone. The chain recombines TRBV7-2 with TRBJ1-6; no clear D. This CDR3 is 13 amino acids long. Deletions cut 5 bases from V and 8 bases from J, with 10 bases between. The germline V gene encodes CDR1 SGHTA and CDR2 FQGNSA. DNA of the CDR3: TGTGCCAGCAGCGCCTGGCGGGATTCACCCCTCCACTTT. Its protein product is CASSAWRDSPLHF.

This CDR3 is CASSDRGSHEQFF. The CDR3 region has the DNA TGTGCCAGCAGCGACCGCGGGTCCCATGAGCAGTTCTTC. The genes are TRBV7-8 and TRBJ2-1, with D tentatively TRBD2 (5 bases). V lost 5 bases and J lost 8, with 13 bases in between. The CDR3 spans 13 residues. Per germline, CDR1 SGHVS and CDR2 FQNEAQ.

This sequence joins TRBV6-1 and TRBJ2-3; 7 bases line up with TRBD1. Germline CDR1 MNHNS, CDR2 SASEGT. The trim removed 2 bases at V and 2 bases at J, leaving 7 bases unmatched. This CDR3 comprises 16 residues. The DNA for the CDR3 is TGTGCCAGCAGTGAACGGTGGGGACAGAACACAGATACGCAGTATTTT. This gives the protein CASSERWGQNTDTQYF.

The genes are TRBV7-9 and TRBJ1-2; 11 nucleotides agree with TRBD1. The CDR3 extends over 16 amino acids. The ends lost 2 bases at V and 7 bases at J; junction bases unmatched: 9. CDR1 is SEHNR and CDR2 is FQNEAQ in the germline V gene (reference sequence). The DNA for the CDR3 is TGTGCCAGCAGCTTATACGGGACAGGGGGTTTTAGTGGCTACACCTTC. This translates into CASSLYGTGGFSGYTF.

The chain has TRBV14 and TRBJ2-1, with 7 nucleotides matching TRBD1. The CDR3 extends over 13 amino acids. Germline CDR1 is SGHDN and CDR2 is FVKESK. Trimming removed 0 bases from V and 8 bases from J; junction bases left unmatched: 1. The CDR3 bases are TGTGCCAGCAGCCAAGAAGGGGGCCATGAGCAGTTCTTC. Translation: CASSQEGGHEQFF.

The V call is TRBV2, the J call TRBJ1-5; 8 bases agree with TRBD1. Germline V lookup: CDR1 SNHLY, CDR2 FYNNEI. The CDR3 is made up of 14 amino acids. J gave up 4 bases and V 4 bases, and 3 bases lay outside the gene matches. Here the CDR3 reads CASSADRANQPQHF. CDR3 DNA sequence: TGTGCCAGCAGTGCGGACAGGGCAAATCAGCCCCAGCATTTT.

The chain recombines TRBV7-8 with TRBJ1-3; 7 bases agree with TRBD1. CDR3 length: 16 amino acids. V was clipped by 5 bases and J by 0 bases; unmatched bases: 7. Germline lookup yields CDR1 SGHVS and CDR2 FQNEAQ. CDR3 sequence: CASSPQDRVSGNTIYF. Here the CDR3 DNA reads TGTGCCAGCAGCCCACAAGACAGGGTCTCTGGAAACACCATATATTTT. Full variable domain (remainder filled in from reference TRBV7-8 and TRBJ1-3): GAGVSQSPRYKVAKRGQDVALRCDPISGHVSLFWYQQALGQGPEFLTYFQNEAQLDKSGLPSDRFFAERPEGSVSTLKIQRTQQEDSAVYLCASSPQDRVSGNTIYFGEGSWLTVV.

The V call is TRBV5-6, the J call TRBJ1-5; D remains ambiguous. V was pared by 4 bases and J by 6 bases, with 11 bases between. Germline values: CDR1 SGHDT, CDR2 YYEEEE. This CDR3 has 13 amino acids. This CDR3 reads CASSNKFGQPQHF. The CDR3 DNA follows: TGTGCCAGCAGCAATAAATTCGGTCAGCCCCAGCATTTT.

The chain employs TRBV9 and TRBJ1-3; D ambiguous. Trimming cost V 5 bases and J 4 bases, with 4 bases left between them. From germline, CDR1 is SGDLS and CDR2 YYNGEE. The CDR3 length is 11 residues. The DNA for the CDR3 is TGTGCCAGCAGTAAAGGAAACACCATATATTTT. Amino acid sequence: CASSKGNTIYF.

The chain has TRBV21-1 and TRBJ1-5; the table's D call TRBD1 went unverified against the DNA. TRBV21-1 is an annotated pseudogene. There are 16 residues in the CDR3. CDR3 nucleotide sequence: TGTGCCAGCAGTCGGGTTAGGGGACAGGGAGAACAGCCCCAGCATTTT. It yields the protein CASSRVRGQGEQPQHF.

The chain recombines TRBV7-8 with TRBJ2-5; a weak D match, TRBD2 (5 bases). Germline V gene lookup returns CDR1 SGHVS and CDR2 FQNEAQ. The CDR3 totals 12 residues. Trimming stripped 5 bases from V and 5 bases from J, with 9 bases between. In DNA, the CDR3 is TGTGCCAGCAGCCCCACTAGGGAGACCCAGTACTTC. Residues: CASSPTRETQYF.